This T cell receptor (beta chain) was recorded in a study of T cells after yellow fever vaccination. Study observations and caveats: Among primary-vaccination clones, most reappeared after the booster, at 95% to 96% for CD4 and roughly 88% for CD8. The presence of abundant clonotypes contaminating from the bulk population was possible in FACS-sorted repertoires.

TCRdb ran MiXCR on the 5' RACE reads and lists one entry per CDR3 protein. Of about 340,000 distinct CDR3 sequences in the sample, approximately 13% are singletons; the top ten hold 3.2%. This clonotype was observed a few times. The antigen is unknown. Germline-derived CDR1 and CDR2 are KGHSH and LQKENI. With 0 bases removed from V and 0 bases from J, the gap between germline ends came to 11 bases. The CDR3 totals 16 residues. This receptor was identified in a young man who received the YFV17D yellow fever vaccine. This material consisted of CD4+ T cells sorted from PBMCs, taken 15 days after the yellow fever booster vaccination. This sequence joins TRBV18 and TRBJ1-1, with a weak D call TRBD1 (5 bases). The CDR3 nucleotides read TGTGCCAGCTCACCACCCAGGACATACATGAACACTGAAGCTTTCTTT. Amino acids: CASSPPRTYMNTEAFF.